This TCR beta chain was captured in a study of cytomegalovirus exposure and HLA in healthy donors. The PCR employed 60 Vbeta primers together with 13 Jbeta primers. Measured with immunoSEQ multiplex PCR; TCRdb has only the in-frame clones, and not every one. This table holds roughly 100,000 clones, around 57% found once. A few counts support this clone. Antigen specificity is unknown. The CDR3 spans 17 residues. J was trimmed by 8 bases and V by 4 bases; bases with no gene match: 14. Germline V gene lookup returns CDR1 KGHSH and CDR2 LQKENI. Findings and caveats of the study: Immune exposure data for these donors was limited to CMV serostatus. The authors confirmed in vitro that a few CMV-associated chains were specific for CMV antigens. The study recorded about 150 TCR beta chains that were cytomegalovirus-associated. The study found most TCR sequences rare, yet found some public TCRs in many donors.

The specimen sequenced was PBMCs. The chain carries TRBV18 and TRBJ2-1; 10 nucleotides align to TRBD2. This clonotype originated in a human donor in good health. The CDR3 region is CASSQLNLAGDRDEQFF. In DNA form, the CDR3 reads TGTGCCAGCTCACAACTGAATCTAGCGGGAGACCGGGATGAGCAGTTCTTC.